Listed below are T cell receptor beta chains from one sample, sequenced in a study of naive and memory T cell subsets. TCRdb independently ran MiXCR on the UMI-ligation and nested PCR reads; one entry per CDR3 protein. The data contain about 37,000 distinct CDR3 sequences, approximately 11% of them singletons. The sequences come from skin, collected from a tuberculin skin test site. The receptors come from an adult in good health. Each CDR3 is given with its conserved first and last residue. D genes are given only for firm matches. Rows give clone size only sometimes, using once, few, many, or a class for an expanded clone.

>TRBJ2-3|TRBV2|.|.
CASSATKADTQYF
TGTGCCAGCAGTGCAACTAAGGCAGATACGCAGTATTTT
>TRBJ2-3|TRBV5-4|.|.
CASSLGGLITDTQYF
TGTGCCAGCAGCTTGGGAGGACTCATCACAGATACGCAGTATTTT
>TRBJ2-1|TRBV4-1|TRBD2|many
CASSEGLAGGLHEQFF
TGCGCCAGCAGCGAAGGCCTAGCGGGGGGGTTACATGAGCAGTTCTTC
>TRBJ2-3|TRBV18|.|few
CASSPGHSTDTQYF
TGTGCCAGCTCACCGGGCCACAGCACAGATACGCAGTATTTT
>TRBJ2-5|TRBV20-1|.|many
CSANPLARETQYF
TGCAGTGCTAATCCACTAGCTCGAGAGACCCAGTACTTC
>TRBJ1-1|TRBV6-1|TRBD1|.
CASSPGRDRGYTEAFF
TGTGCCAGCAGCCCAGGCCGGGACAGGGGGTACACTGAAGCTTTCTTT
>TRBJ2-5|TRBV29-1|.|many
CSVGLANQETQYF
TGCAGCGTTGGGCTAGCGAACCAAGAGACCCAGTACTTC
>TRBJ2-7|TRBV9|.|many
CASSAQGIFSYEQYF
TGTGCCAGCAGCGCGCAGGGGATTTTCTCCTACGAGCAGTACTTC
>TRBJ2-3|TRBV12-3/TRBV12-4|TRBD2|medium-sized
CASRLAGATTDTQYF
TGTGCCAGCAGACTAGCGGGGGCCACCACAGATACGCAGTATTTT
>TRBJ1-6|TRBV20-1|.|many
CSAREITGRRSYNSPLHF
TGCAGTGCTAGAGAGATAACAGGGCGTAGGTCCTATAATTCACCCCTCCACTTT
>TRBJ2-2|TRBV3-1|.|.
CASSQDRFRTNTGELFF
TGTGCCAGCAGCCAAGACCGGTTTAGGACCAACACCGGGGAGCTGTTTTTT
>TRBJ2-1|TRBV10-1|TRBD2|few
CASSDGGLAGEMPGDEQFF
TGCGCCAGCAGTGATGGGGGACTAGCGGGAGAGATGCCGGGGGATGAGCAGTTCTTC
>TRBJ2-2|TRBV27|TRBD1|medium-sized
CASSFQGVYTGELFF
TGTGCCAGCAGTTTCCAGGGGGTATACACCGGGGAGCTGTTTTTT
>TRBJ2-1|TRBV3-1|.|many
CASSQDIGRYNEQFF
TGTGCCAGCAGCCAAGATATCGGCAGATACAATGAGCAGTTCTTC
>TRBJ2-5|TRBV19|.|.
CASTKAAGAGETQYF
TGTGCCAGTACCAAAGCTGCGGGGGCTGGAGAGACCCAGTACTTC
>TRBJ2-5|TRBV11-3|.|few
CASSPLTGTQETQYF
TGTGCCAGCAGCCCCCTCACGGGGACACAAGAGACCCAGTACTTC
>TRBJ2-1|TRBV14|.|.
CASSQVGPTIYNEQFF
TGTGCCAGCAGCCAAGTCGGACCAACCATATACAATGAGCAGTTCTTC
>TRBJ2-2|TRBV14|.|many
CASSRVHTANTGELFF
TGTGCCAGCAGCCGAGTCCATACCGCGAACACCGGGGAGCTGTTTTTT
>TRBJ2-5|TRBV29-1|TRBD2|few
CSVEDLRTSGGAAETQYF
TGCAGCGTTGAAGACCTCCGGACTAGCGGGGGGGCCGCGGAGACCCAGTACTTC
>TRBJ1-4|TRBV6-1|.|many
CASSAPDSYLATNEKLFF
TGTGCCAGCAGTGCGCCCGACAGCTACCTTGCAACTAATGAAAAACTGTTTTTT